These 10 T cell receptor beta chains came from one sample sequenced in a study of T cell responses to AZD1222 COVID-19 vaccine. TCRdb's copy holds only in-frame clones and misses some; the assay was immunoSEQ multiplex PCR. The table shows 80,000 to 95,000 clones, with 85% to 90% occurring only once. The specimen was peripheral blood, collected on day 0 of MenACWY control vaccination. These receptors were obtained from an adult in good health.

The rearrangement uses TRBV29-1 and TRBJ1-1; 8 bases align to TRBD1. V dropped 6 bases and J dropped 3; count of bases not matched to a gene: 6. Looked up from germline, CDR1 is SQVTM and CDR2 is ANQGSEA. CDR3 length: 13 residues. The DNA for the CDR3 is TGCAGCGTGGGGGACAGGCGGGACACTGAAGCTTTCTTT. This gives the protein CSVGDRRDTEAFF.

This chain links TRBV19 with TRBJ1-1; TRBD1 agrees at 10 bases. The V segment lost 6 bases and the J segment 3 bases; nucleotides outside the gene matches: 7. The length of the CDR3 is 15 residues. Germline CDR1 and CDR2: LNHDA and SQIVND (reference sequence). CDR3 DNA sequence: TGTGCCAGTAGCCGACCGGGACAGGGGTACACTGAAGCTTTCTTT. Protein product: CASSRPGQGYTEAFF.

The chain has TRBV25-1 and TRBJ2-1, with D tentatively TRBD1 (5 bases). CDR3 length equals 14 residues. V lost 8 bases and J 4 bases, leaving 15 bases between the germline ends. Germline-derived CDR1 and CDR2 are MGHDK and SYGVNS. DNA for the CDR3: TGTGCCAGCCGAGATACAGACAGTTACAATGAGCAGTTCTTC. This sequence encodes CASRDTDSYNEQFF.

J is TRBJ1-1 and V is TRBV5-6; D unresolved. The V end was cut by 1 base, the J end by 2 bases, with 9 bases between. Germline V gene sequence: CDR1 SGHDT, CDR2 YYEEEE. The CDR3 is made up of 14 amino acids. The CDR3 spells CASSLSVSNTEAFF. CDR3 sequence (DNA): TGTGCCAGCAGCTTGTCGGTCAGCAACACTGAAGCTTTCTTT.

V is TRBV19 and J is TRBJ1-6, with TRBD1 identical over 9 bases. Germline V gene sequence: CDR1 LNHDA, CDR2 SQIVND (reference sequence). J gave up 10 bases and V 7 bases, and 8 bases lay outside the gene matches. This CDR3 region has 14 residues. The CDR3 nucleotides read TGTGCCAGTAACATGGGACAGGGTTACTCACCCCTCCACTTT. Translation gives CASNMGQGYSPLHF. The whole variable domain, remainder taken from reference TRBV19 and TRBJ1-6, is DGGITQSPKYLFRKEGQNVTLSCEQNLNHDAMYWYRQDPGQGLRLIYYSQIVNDFQKGDIAEGYSVSREKKESFPLTVTSAQKNPTAFYLCASNMGQGYSPLHFGNGTRLTVT.

V usage is TRBV6-5 and J usage is TRBJ1-2; D gene ambiguous. Trimming left V 5 bases short and J 4 bases short, with 14 bases between. The CDR3 totals 14 residues. Germline CDR1 and CDR2: MNHEY and SVGAGI. The CDR3 spells CASSLYSGPYGYTF. The CDR3 DNA reads TGTGCCAGCAGTCTTTACTCCGGTCCCTATGGCTACACCTTC.

V and J are TRBV3-1 (or the pseudogene TRBV3-2) and TRBJ2-4, with D tentatively TRBD1 (5 bases). The CDR3 runs to 15 residues. Trimming pared 2 bases from V and 6 bases from J, leaving 14 bases between. Germline V gene sequence: CDR1 LGHDT, CDR2 YNNKEL (reference sequence). The CDR3 coding sequence is TGTGCCAGCAGCCAAAAATCAAGGGGTGTAAACATTCAGTACTTC. Its translation is CASSQKSRGVNIQYF.

The V and J genes are TRBV4-1 and TRBJ1-1; D gene unclear. Trimming removed 1 base at V and 1 base at J, with 16 bases between. This CDR3 contains 17 residues. The germline CDR1 and CDR2 sequences are MGHRA and YSYEKL. This CDR3 is CASSQVARSFTNTEAFF. CDR3 DNA: TGCGCCAGCAGCCAAGTAGCCAGGTCGTTCACGAACACTGAAGCTTTCTTT.

V usage is TRBV12-3 or TRBV12-4 and J usage is TRBJ2-1; no clear D. The V and J ends lost 9 bases and 4 bases respectively, with 10 bases between them. The CDR3 runs 12 residues. DNA for the CDR3: TGTGCCAGTGGTTCGCAGTACAATGAGCAGTTCTTC. This encodes CASGSQYNEQFF.

The chain couples TRBV5-1 to TRBJ2-2, with 7 bases fitting TRBD1. V lost 5 bases to trimming and J lost 6 bases; unmatched junction nucleotides: 4. CDR3 length: 13 residues. Per the germline V gene, CDR1 is SGHRS and CDR2 is YFSETQ. The CDR3 reads CASRETGPGELFF. The CDR3 DNA reads as TGCGCCAGCAGAGAGACAGGGCCCGGGGAGCTGTTTTTT.